The clone carrying this T cell receptor (beta chain) has a single count. The record originates from a study of radiation and T cells in renal cell carcinoma. Time point: blood 4 weeks post-SBRT, at nephrectomy. The treatment is: 15 Gy SBRT to primary tumor, nephrectomy 4 weeks later. Nephrectomy followed 15 Gy stereotactic body radiation by 4 weeks. Blood was sampled at baseline, 2 weeks and 4 weeks after SBRT. Assay: immunoSEQ multiplex PCR; the TCRdb copy retains only in-frame clones and omits some. The sample lists approximately 43,000 clones; roughly 82% were seen once. In germline, CDR1 is MNHNS, CDR2 SASEGT. This CDR3 spans 15 amino acids. V dropped 0 bases and J dropped 7 bases, with 10 bases sitting between them.

The chain joins TRBV6-1 to TRBJ1-6, with D unresolved. Material: blood, obtained from a patient whose treatment included radiotherapy and nephrectomy. The TCR comes from a woman in her 70s with renal cell carcinoma. CDR3 amino acids: CASSEALLINSPLHF. CDR3 in DNA: TGTGCCAGCAGTGAAGCGCTGTTAATAAATTCACCCCTCCACTTT.